This entry describes one T cell receptor beta chain. Just one base apart from a much larger clone, this may be a read error. This sample is drawn from a study of metastatic and nonmetastatic thyroid tumors. Study background: Repertoires of blood and of tissue (tumor or nodule) from malignant and benign thyroid patients were compared.

Thyroid surgery had not been preceded by any treatment in any patient. TCRdb called clones again from the PCR reads with MiXCR. The data hold 30,000 to 40,000 clones, with approximately 15% observed a single time. The source material was blood. The TCR sequence derives from a male donor with papillary thyroid cancer or a benign thyroid nodule (not recorded which). Some clones in this sample may be carry-over from other donors' samples.

Written as DNA, the CDR3 is TGTGCCAGCAGTTACCTTGTTTCGGCAGGGATTATAGCCAAAAACATTCAGTACTTC. Amino acid sequence: CASSYLVSAGIIAKNIQYF. The chain joins TRBV6-5 to TRBJ2-4; possibly TRBD1 for D (5 bases). The CDR3 extends over 19 amino acids. Deletions cut 2 bases from V and 0 bases from J, with 20 bases between. Per the germline V gene, CDR1 is MNHEY and CDR2 is SVGAGI.